This T cell receptor (beta chain) was captured in a study of blood T cell repertoires in COVID-19. Overall study context: The study drew acute and convalescent COVID-19 samples from the United States, Italy and Spain. T cells, B-cell-depleted T cells, or PBMCs provided the cDNA or gDNA that served as material.

CDR1 KGHSH and CDR2 LQKENI come from the germline V gene. This CDR3 is built from 15 residues. Adults between roughly 18 and 95 years of age took part from 20 to 25 US areas. Cohorts were based on clinical histories the participants reported. About this clone itself: Germline and junction disagree at one end, which may indicate a read error.

Sequencing was performed with immunoSEQ multiplex PCR; in TCRdb, only in-frame clones are kept and a portion is missing. This table holds fewer than 200,000 clones, less than 90% found once. This chain connects TRBV18 to TRBJ2-5, with 7 bases aligning to TRBD1. This TCR was recovered from a woman aged 50 to 60 who had recovered from COVID-19. Sequenced: PBMCs or T cells enriched from blood (not recorded which). The CDR3 bases are TGTGCCAGCTCGCCACAGGGACAGCACCAAGAGACCCAGTACTTC. Translated: CASSPQGQHQETQYF.